The T cell receptor (beta chain) described here comes from a study of T-cell reconstitution after alpha-beta-depleted transplantation in children. Molecular barcoding with unique molecular identifiers was used for the TCRbeta library. Each CDR3 protein gets one entry after TCRdb re-called the PCR reads with MiXCR. The sample lists some 500,000 distinct CDR3 sequences; approximately 30% were seen once. The CDR3 extends over 13 amino acids. Germline V lookup: CDR1 MGHDK, CDR2 SYGVNS. Trimming took 3 bases from V and 4 from J, leaving 4 bases between them. Here the sequenced sample was PBMCs from the stem cell graft donor, taken from the stem cell graft. This TCR was recovered from a human donor who donated a stem cell graft to a child with aplastic anemia. This sequence joins TRBV25-1 and TRBJ1-6; D gene unclear. The CDR3 DNA sequence: TGTGCCAGCAGTGAGCGGTATAATTCACCCCTCCACTTT. Translation gives CASSERYNSPLHF.